This entry describes one T cell receptor (beta chain). Its specificity is unknown. Time point given: week 23, last vaccination. In every dose of vaccine, 300 ug of mutant IDH1 20-mer peptide was given alongside topical imiquimod. The CDR3 totals 17 residues. V was pared by 0 bases and J by 1 base, with 2 bases of the junction left unmatched. This sample was included in a study of a mutant IDH1 vaccine in newly diagnosed glioma. The overall study: Initiation of the vaccine course occurred 4-6 weeks after radiotherapy alone, or alongside temozolomide cycles. Patients got radiotherapy, temozolomide, or both beforehand, and most got both.

Points from the study as a whole: Pseudoprogression showed no apparent link to changes in top peripheral T cell clonotypes.

Produced via immunoSEQ multiplex PCR; TCRdb's table is partial and in-frame only. The repertoire has roughly 30,000 clones, roughly 80% of them found once; the top ten carry under 20%. The chain combines TRBV23-1 with TRBJ2-1, with TRBD2 matching 11 bases. TRBV23-1 falls under the ORF class, with uncertain function. The receptor comes from a woman in her twenties or thirties with glioma. Sample: PBMCs, taken from a glioma patient whose treatment included an IDH1 peptide vaccine. The DNA of the CDR3 is TGCGCCAGCAGTCAATCACCTAGCGGGGGGTCCTACAATGAGCAGTTCTTC. This translates into CASSQSPSGGSYNEQFF.